This T cell receptor beta chain was sequenced in a study of T cells after yellow fever vaccination. Looking at the study overall: Each low-cell-number fraction was prepared by means of SMART-Seq v4 Ultra Low Input. Study-wide points: It was a small share of clonotypes that appeared in both CD4 and CD8 compartments. Post-booster samples contained most primary-vaccination clones (about 96% CD4, about 90% CD8).

The CDR3 loop spans 11 amino acids. Template switching by 5'RACE produced TCR cDNA, adding a universal primer site and UMIs. TCRdb fed the 5' RACE reads into MiXCR, producing one record per CDR3 protein. This repertoire shows 450,000 to 550,000 distinct CDR3 sequences, just over 20% found once; its top ten account for about 16%. This clonotype has more than one count but fewer than ten. The antigen is unknown. The origin of this receptor is a young man who received the YFV17D yellow fever vaccine. Specimen: PBMCs, collected 21 days after the first yellow fever vaccination. This rearrangement joins TRBV21-1 to TRBJ1-5. TRBV21-1 is assigned pseudogene status. The CDR3 is CASRGGQPQHF. CDR3 sequence (DNA): TGTGCCAGCAGAGGTGGTCAGCCCCAGCATTTT.